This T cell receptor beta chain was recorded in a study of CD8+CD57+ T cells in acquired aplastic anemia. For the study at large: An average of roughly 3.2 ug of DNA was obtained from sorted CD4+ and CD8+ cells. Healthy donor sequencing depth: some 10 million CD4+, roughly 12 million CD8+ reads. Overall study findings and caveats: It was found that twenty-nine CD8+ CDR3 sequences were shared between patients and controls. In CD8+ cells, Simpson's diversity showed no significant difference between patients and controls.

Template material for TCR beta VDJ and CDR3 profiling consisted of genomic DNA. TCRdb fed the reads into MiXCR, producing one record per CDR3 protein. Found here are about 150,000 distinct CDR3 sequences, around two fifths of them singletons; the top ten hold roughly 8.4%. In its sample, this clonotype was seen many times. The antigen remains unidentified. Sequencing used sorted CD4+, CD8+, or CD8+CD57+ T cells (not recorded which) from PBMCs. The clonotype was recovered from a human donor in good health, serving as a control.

CDR3 sequence (DNA): TGTGCCAGTAGAGCGACGCCGGGACAGGGTAATAATTCACCCCTCCACTTT. This codes for CASRATPGQGNNSPLHF. The genes are TRBV19 and TRBJ1-6; 9 positions match TRBD1. This CDR3 comprises 17 residues. Germline assignment: CDR1 LNHDA and CDR2 SQIVND (reference sequence). J lost 5 bases, V lost 6 bases, and 11 bases had no gene match.